These 13 T cell receptor beta chains came from one sample sequenced in a study of blood T cell repertoires in COVID-19. This table comes from immunoSEQ multiplex PCR, and its TCRdb copy is limited to in-frame clones, with some not included. The data show about 220,000 clones, 82% seen once. The specimen sequenced was peripheral blood. These receptors all stem from an elderly woman with acute or convalescent COVID-19.

CDR3 protein: CASSVRGFETQYF. The CDR3 DNA reads TGTGCCAGCAGCGTAAGGGGGTTTGAGACCCAGTACTTC. The chain uses TRBV9 and TRBJ2-5; D is possibly TRBD1 (6 bases). CDR3 length equals 13 residues. Germline V gene data show CDR1 as SGDLS and CDR2 as YYNGEE. The ends were cut back, 1 base at V and 5 bases at J, with 9 bases in the middle.

The V gene is TRBV5-1, the J gene TRBJ1-4; possible D gene TRBD1, 6 bases. Trimming shortened V by 0 bases and J by 8 bases, and 14 bases separated the two germline ends. The CDR3 loop spans 15 amino acids. From germline, CDR1 is SGHRS and CDR2 YFSETQ. CDR3 protein: CASSLGGRQDEKLFF. The CDR3 region has the DNA TGCGCCAGCAGCTTGGGGGGGAGACAGGACGAAAAACTGTTTTTT.

V is TRBV27 and J is TRBJ2-2, with a possible D match to TRBD1 (6 bases). The germline V gene encodes CDR1 MNHEY and CDR2 SMNVEV (reference sequence). V lost 10 bases, J lost 5 bases, and 14 bases lay in between. The CDR3 contains 13 residues. As DNA, the CDR3 is TGTGCCACCCACAAGGGGGTTACCGGGGAGCTGTTTTTT. Protein: CATHKGVTGELFF.

This chain connects TRBV15 to TRBJ1-2; D unclear. The CDR3 consists of 14 residues. CDR1 and CDR2 (germline): LNHNV, YYDKDF (reference sequence). Deletions cut 0 bases from V and 5 bases from J, with 10 bases between. The CDR3 DNA follows: TGTGCCACCAGCAGAGATCCCGGTCGTTATGGCTACACCTTC. The encoded protein is CATSRDPGRYGYTF.

This rearrangement joins TRBV19 to TRBJ1-5; D unclear. Germline V lookup: CDR1 LNHDA, CDR2 SQIVND (reference sequence). This CDR3 has 16 residues. Trimming cost V 4 bases and J 4 bases, with 17 bases left between them. CDR3 in DNA: TGTGCCAGTAGTACCCGAAAAGACCGGGAGAATCAGCCCCAGCATTTT. Translating it yields CASSTRKDRENQPQHF. The entire variable domain, with the rest obtained from reference TRBV19 and TRBJ1-5, is as follows: DGGITQSPKYLFRKEGQNVTLSCEQNLNHDAMYWYRQDPGQGLRLIYYSQIVNDFQKGDIAEGYSVSREKKESFPLTVTSAQKNPTAFYLCASSTRKDRENQPQHFGDGTRLSIL.

This clone was recorded only once. This chain links TRBV4-2 with TRBJ1-2; TRBD1 aligns across 7 bases. The CDR3 is made up of 14 amino acids. With 0 bases clipped from V and 4 bases from J, the junction kept 2 bases outside the gene matches. CDR1 is LGHNA and CDR2 is YNFKEQ in the germline V gene. This CDR3 is CASSQETGSYGYTF. The CDR3, as DNA: TGTGCCAGCAGCCAAGAGACAGGGAGCTATGGCTACACCTTC.

There are a few counts of this clone. The chain recombines TRBV19 with TRBJ1-2, with 8 bases fitting TRBD1. CDR1 is LNHDA and CDR2 is SQIVND in the germline V gene (reference sequence). This CDR3 spans 14 amino acids. The junction had 5 bases not matched to a gene; V was cut back by 4 bases and J by 4 bases. The CDR3: CASSTGGTAYGYTF. CDR3 nucleotide sequence: TGTGCCAGTAGTACAGGGGGCACGGCCTATGGCTACACCTTC.

The J gene is TRBJ2-3, the V gene TRBV7-2; 8 bases line up with TRBD2. Germline CDR1 reads SGHTA; CDR2 reads FQGNSA. This CDR3 has 15 residues. Losses at the gene ends were 6 bases for V and 2 bases for J; bases not matched to a gene: 7. The CDR3 region is CASRRTSGLTDTQYF. Written as DNA, the CDR3 is TGTGCCAGCAGACGTACTAGCGGTCTCACAGATACGCAGTATTTT.

J is TRBJ2-5 and V is TRBV12-3 or TRBV12-4, with D tentatively TRBD2 (5 bases). V lost 3 bases, J lost 5 bases, and 10 bases lay in between. The CDR3 has 13 residues. CDR3 protein: CASSFFRGETQYF. The CDR3 nucleotides read TGTGCCAGCAGTTTTTTCCGGGGTGAGACCCAGTACTTC.

The chain joins TRBV5-1 to TRBJ1-4; 7 bases are a match to TRBD1. With 4 bases clipped from V and 5 bases from J, the junction kept 8 bases outside the gene matches. This CDR3 has 15 residues. Germline V CDR1 and CDR2: SGHRS, YFSETQ. The CDR3 spells CASSQNRGTNEKLFF. CDR3 coding DNA: TGCGCCAGCAGCCAAAACAGGGGAACGAATGAAAAACTGTTTTTT. Combining the CDR3 with reference TRBV5-1 and TRBJ1-4 gives the whole variable domain KAGVTQTPRYLIKTRGQQVTLSCSPISGHRSVSWYQQTPGQGLQFLFEYFSETQRNKGNFPGRFSGRQFSNSRSEMNVSTLELGDSALYLCASSQNRGTNEKLFFGSGTQLSVL.

This chain links TRBV4-3 with TRBJ2-1; a possible D gene is TRBD2 (5 bases). The V gene lost 0 bases and the J gene lost 3 bases, with 9 bases spanning the gap. The germline gives CDR1 LGHNA, CDR2 YSLEER. The CDR3 runs to 15 residues. The CDR3 is CASSQDLRGYNEQFF. CDR3 bases: TGCGCCAGCAGCCAAGATCTTCGGGGCTACAATGAGCAGTTCTTC.

The chain employs TRBV29-1 and TRBJ1-1; TRBD1 might be the D (6 bases). This CDR3 is built from 13 residues. Trimming stripped 7 bases from V and 0 bases from J, with 12 bases between. The V gene's germline CDR1 is SQVTM and CDR2 ANQGSEA. CDR3 DNA sequence: TGCAGCGCCAAGACAGGAATGAACACTGAAGCTTTCTTT. Its translation is CSAKTGMNTEAFF.

The rearrangement joins TRBV15 to TRBJ1-1; 7 bases fit TRBD1. The V segment lost 2 bases and the J segment 7 bases; nucleotides outside the gene matches: 7. The CDR3 has 14 residues. CDR1 is LNHNV, CDR2 YYDKDF, per germline (reference sequence). The chain's CDR3 is CATSRWVGQNEAFF. The CDR3 nucleotides are TGTGCCACCAGCAGATGGGTGGGACAGAATGAAGCTTTCTTT.